This entry concerns a single TCR beta chain. As yet, its antigen is unknown. This record comes from a study of T cell responses to AZD1222 COVID-19 vaccine. General study findings and limits: Donor demographics were predominantly white British with a female majority; clonal diversity may be underestimated. Recipients of AZD1222 seropositive at baseline numbered only 6 or 7. No day 14 peak samples; only post-peak repertoires were characterized. Spike-specific TCR breadth and depth were elevated following two AZD1222 doses.

Between the trimmed V and J ends, which lost 1 base and 5 bases, there was a span of 12 bases. Germline CDR1 reads SGHRS; CDR2 reads YFSETQ. CDR3 length equals 14 residues. The assay was immunoSEQ multiplex PCR, and TCRdb's table has in-frame clones only and misses some. The table records 150,000 to 200,000 clones, about 92% of them present only once. This specimen consisted of peripheral blood, obtained on day 0 of AZD1222 vaccination. This chain connects TRBV5-1 to TRBJ2-5; TRBD2 might be the D (6 bases). This clonotype was obtained from an adult in good health. CDR3: CASSLQQEGETQYF. For the CDR3, the DNA is TGCGCCAGCAGCTTGCAACAGGAGGGCGAGACCCAGTACTTC.